These T cell receptor beta chains were read from a single sample in a study of blood T cell repertoires in COVID-19. Profiled with immunoSEQ multiplex PCR; TCRdb holds only in-frame clones, not every one. The sample records around 260,000 clones, roughly nine tenths being singletons. The sample was peripheral blood. The origin of the receptors is a man aged 40-49 years who had recovered from COVID-19. Both conserved end residues are part of each CDR3. A D gene is named only where the DNA matches it firmly. Clone size is given for some rows only: seen once, a few or many times, or a class if the clone is expanded.

size	V	J	D	CDR3	DNA
NA	TRBV4-1	TRBJ1-5	NA	CASSQDGDQPQHF	TGCGCCAGCAGCCAAGACGGGGATCAGCCCCAGCATTTT
NA	TRBV28	TRBJ1-1	NA	CASSVGANTEAFF	TGTGCCAGCAGTGTTGGAGCGAACACTGAAGCTTTCTTT
NA	TRBV7-2	TRBJ2-1	TRBD2	CASSLNKGGLAGSSEQFF	TGTGCCAGCAGCCTGAACAAAGGCGGACTAGCGGGGTCTAGTGAGCAGTTCTTC
NA	TRBV6-6	TRBJ2-5	NA	CASTPGGPQETQYF	TGTGCCAGCACTCCCGGGGGGCCCCAAGAGACCCAGTACTTC
NA	TRBV29-1	TRBJ2-7	NA	CSVVTGTYEQYF	TGCAGCGTTGTCACTGGTACCTACGAGCAGTACTTC
NA	TRBV2	TRBJ2-1	NA	CASSYRRGSNEQFF	TGTGCCAGCAGTTACAGACGTGGGTCCAATGAGCAGTTCTTC
NA	TRBV13	TRBJ2-1	TRBD2	CASSSPSGGARNEQFF	TGTGCCAGCAGCTCGCCTAGCGGGGGGGCAAGGAATGAGCAGTTCTTC
NA	TRBV19	TRBJ2-7	TRBD2	CATSFTPTSGFLSSYEQYF	TGTGCCACCTCCTTCACCCCAACTAGCGGGTTCCTCAGCTCCTACGAGCAGTACTTC
NA	TRBV19	TRBJ2-7	NA	CASSISDSSYEQYF	TGTGCCAGTAGTATATCCGACTCGTCCTACGAGCAGTACTTC
NA	TRBV18	TRBJ2-1	TRBD1	CASSPETGGNEQFF	TGTGCCAGCTCTCCGGAGACAGGGGGTAATGAGCAGTTCTTC
NA	TRBV5-1	TRBJ2-3	TRBD2	CASSQKPGLAPFKDTQYF	TGCGCCAGCAGCCAAAAACCGGGACTAGCGCCTTTTAAAGATACGCAGTATTTT
NA	TRBV2	TRBJ2-7	NA	CASGTFQTEQYF	TGTGCCAGCGGCACCTTCCAAACGGAGCAGTACTTC
NA	TRBV9	TRBJ2-3	NA	CASSNQPGGTSHTQYF	TGTGCCAGCAGCAATCAACCCGGGGGAACGTCACATACGCAGTATTTT
NA	TRBV4-3	TRBJ2-7	TRBD2	CASSTGLAGGEQYF	TGCGCCAGCAGTACCGGGCTAGCGGGTGGCGAGCAGTACTTC
few	TRBV10-2	TRBJ2-1	TRBD2	CASSQAPGLAGVGIGIEQFF	TGCGCCAGCAGCCAGGCTCCGGGACTAGCGGGAGTAGGCATCGGGATTGAGCAGTTCTTC
NA	TRBV2	TRBJ2-5	TRBD1	CASMVDRTTIETQYF	TGTGCCAGCATGGTGGACAGGACGACCATAGAGACCCAGTACTTC
few	TRBV30	TRBJ1-3	NA	CAWRPGGGFLSGNTIYF	TGTGCCTGGAGGCCAGGTGGGGGGTTCCTCTCTGGAAACACCATATATTTT
NA	TRBV30	TRBJ1-1	NA	CAWSWGDGGKAFF	TGTGCCTGGAGTTGGGGAGACGGGGGGAAAGCTTTCTTT
NA	TRBV5-1	TRBJ1-2	TRBD1	CASSSGDRKGTF	TGCGCCAGCAGCTCAGGGGACAGAAAGGGAACCTTC
NA	TRBV2	TRBJ1-3	NA	CASSTGHLNTIYF	TGTGCCAGCAGTACGGGTCACTTAAACACCATATATTTT
NA	TRBV2	TRBJ2-3	TRBD2	CATSLAGASDTQYF	TGTGCCACCTCGTTAGCGGGAGCTTCCGATACGCAGTATTTT
NA	TRBV5-1	TRBJ1-6	TRBD1	CASSQGVQGASDSPLHF	TGCGCCAGCAGCCAGGGTGTACAGGGGGCGAGTGATTCACCCCTCCACTTT
NA	TRBV11-2	TRBJ2-1	TRBD2	CASSPLGRASGRVNEQFF	TGTGCCAGCAGCCCCCTAGGTCGGGCTAGCGGGAGAGTCAATGAGCAGTTCTTC
NA	TRBV19	TRBJ2-5	TRBD1	CASSQLAGTGVLTQYF	TGTGCTAGTAGCCAACTAGCCGGGACAGGGGTCTTGACCCAGTACTTC
NA	TRBV5-6	TRBJ2-1	NA	CASSFRLYNEQFF	TGTGCCAGCAGCTTCAGACTGTACAATGAGCAGTTCTTC
NA	TRBV14	TRBJ1-2	TRBD1	CASSQDRGQGFGYTF	TGTGCCAGCAGCCAAGACAGGGGACAGGGGTTTGGCTACACCTTC
few	TRBV9	TRBJ2-3	TRBD2	CASSTSGFTDTQYF	TGTGCCAGCTCGACTAGCGGTTTCACAGATACGCAGTATTTT
NA	TRBV27	TRBJ1-2	NA	CASGGDRLGGYTF	TGTGCCTCCGGTGGAGACAGGTTGGGCGGCTACACCTTC
NA	TRBV10-3	TRBJ2-7	NA	CAIMEGAGNYEQYF	TGTGCCATCATGGAGGGGGCAGGGAACTACGAGCAGTACTTC